This T cell receptor (beta chain) emerged from a study of control samples from healthy donors and cancer patients. The CDR3 is made up of 15 amino acids. V was clipped by 0 bases and J by 4 bases, with 12 bases between them. Germline values: CDR1 MNHEY, CDR2 SVGAGI. Generated by immunoSEQ multiplex PCR, the TCRdb table keeps only in-frame clones and is missing some. The sample lists 150,000 to 200,000 clones, around 94% occurring once. Sequencing was carried out using blood. The origin of this receptor is a woman between 18 and 29 years old in good health. The rearrangement uses TRBV6-5 and TRBJ1-2; D remains ambiguous. The CDR3 protein is CASSYSPTGPYGYTF. As DNA, the CDR3 is TGTGCCAGCAGTTACTCTCCGACGGGCCCCTATGGCTACACCTTC.